The 4 T cell receptor beta chains in this list originate from one sample, sequenced in a study of long-term antiretroviral therapy in people with HIV (dated by TCRdb to 2021 to 2024). The immunoSEQ hsTCRB v3.0 assay was used at survey level resolution for TRB variable region sequencing. As stored in TCRdb, this immuneACCESS dataset retains in-frame rearrangements with V and J assigned. A fraction of the clones does not appear; measured against another copy, unresolved V genes explain less than half of the discrepancy, and the remainder lacks a known reason. The sample table records around 15,000 clones; approximately 87% of these occur just once. The ten biggest clones cover about 12% of the sample. Here the sequenced sample was unsorted PBMCs, taken 0.7 years before starting antiretroviral therapy. Receptor source: a man aged 50 or older with HIV.

The chain combines TRBV15 with TRBJ2-1, with 12 bases that match TRBD1. Germline CDR1 is LNHNV and CDR2 is YYDKDF (reference sequence). V dropped 5 bases and J dropped 8; count of bases not matched to a gene: 19. CDR3 length equals 19 residues. CDR3 DNA sequence: TGTGCCACCAGCCGCCCTCCGGGACAGGGGGCCTCCTCCCACGATGAGCAGTTCTTC. It encodes CATSRPPGQGASSHDEQFF. The whole variable domain, filled in from reference TRBV15 and TRBJ2-1, reads DAMVIQNPRYQVTQFGKPVTLSCSQTLNHNVMYWYQQKSSQAPKLLFHYYDKDFNNEADTPDNFQSRRPNTSFCFLDIRSPGLGDTAMYLCATSRPPGQGASSHDEQFFGPGTRLTVL.

The chain employs TRBV10-2 and TRBJ2-3; the match to TRBD2 covers 7 bases. The V gene end was trimmed by 6 bases and the J gene end by 2 bases; junction bases not matched to a gene: 14. The CDR3 is 17 amino acids. CDR1 and CDR2 (germline): WSHSY, SAAADI. CDR3 protein: CASRGGSGDPYTDTQYF. DNA for the CDR3: TGCGCCAGCAGGGGGGGAAGCGGGGACCCCTACACAGATACGCAGTATTTT.

The rearrangement links TRBV2 to TRBJ2-5; TRBD2 agrees at 7 bases. The CDR3 is made up of 13 amino acids. V gave up 4 bases and J gave up 3 bases; unmatched junction bases: 2. CDR1 is SNHLY and CDR2 is FYNNEI in the germline V gene. The DNA of the CDR3 is TGTGCCAGCAGTGGTCTAGCGGAAGAGACCCAGTACTTC. Translating gives CASSGLAEETQYF.

The rearrangement links TRBV6-4 to TRBJ1-2; 7 positions agree with TRBD1. The CDR3 totals 11 residues. The germline CDR1 and CDR2 sequences are MRHNA and SNTAGT. The CDR3 DNA reads as TGTGGAGGGGGCGGGAACTATGGCTACACCTTC. Translation gives CGGGGNYGYTF.